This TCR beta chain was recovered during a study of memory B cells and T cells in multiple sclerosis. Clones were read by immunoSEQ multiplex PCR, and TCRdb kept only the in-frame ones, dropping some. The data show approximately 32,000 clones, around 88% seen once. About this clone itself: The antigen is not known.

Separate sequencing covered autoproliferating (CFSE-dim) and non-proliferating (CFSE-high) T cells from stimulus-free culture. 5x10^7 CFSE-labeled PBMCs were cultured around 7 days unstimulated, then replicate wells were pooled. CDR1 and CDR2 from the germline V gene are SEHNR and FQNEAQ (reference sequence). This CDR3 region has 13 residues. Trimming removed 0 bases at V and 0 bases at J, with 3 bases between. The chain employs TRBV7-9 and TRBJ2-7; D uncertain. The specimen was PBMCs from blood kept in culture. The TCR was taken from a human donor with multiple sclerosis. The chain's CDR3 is CASSLASSYEQYF. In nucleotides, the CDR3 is TGTGCCAGCAGCTTAGCTAGCTCCTACGAGCAGTACTTC. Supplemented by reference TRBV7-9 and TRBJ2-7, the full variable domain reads DTGVSQNPRHKITKRGQNVTFRCDPISEHNRLYWYRQTLGQGPEFLTYFQNEAQLEKSRLLSDRFSAERPKGSFSTLEIQRTEQGDSAMYLCASSLASSYEQYFGPGTRLTVT.